One and the same sample provided the 14 T cell receptor beta chains below, sequenced in a study of blood T cells in healthy people across ages. A second PCR of 7 to 11 cycles used a sample-barcoded 5' primer and a J-beta primer mix. From the 5' RACE reads, TCRdb called clonotypes with MiXCR, one entry per CDR3 protein. The table has about 970,000 distinct CDR3 sequences, just over 50% seen once. Sequencing was done on a sample of blood. The receptor set was obtained from an older woman in good health.

This clonotype came up a few times. The chain joins TRBV20-1 to TRBJ2-7; maybe TRBD2 (6 bases). The CDR3 sequence is 12 residues long. V shed 7 bases and J shed 3 bases, with 13 bases lying between them. Germline values: CDR1 DFQATT, CDR2 SNEGSKA (reference sequence). The CDR3 here is CSGDGTLYEQYF. In DNA, the CDR3 is TGCAGTGGGGATGGGACTCTCTACGAGCAGTACTTC.

The chain carries TRBV7-2 and TRBJ2-1, with TRBD2 identical over 13 bases. The germline V gene encodes CDR1 SGHTA and CDR2 FQGNSA. This CDR3 spans 19 amino acids. Trimming at V came to 4 bases and at J to 6 bases, leaving 15 bases not matched to a gene. The CDR3 DNA reads as TGTGCCAGCAGCTCGCGATCCCAACTAGCGGGAGGGCGGAGCAATGAGCAGTTCTTC. It yields the protein CASSSRSQLAGGRSNEQFF.

This clonotype was seen ten or more times. Written as DNA, the CDR3 is TGCAGCGTTACTAGCTCGAACACCGGGGAGCTGTTTTTT. Protein product: CSVTSSNTGELFF. This chain uses TRBV29-1 with TRBJ2-2; D perhaps matches TRBD2 (6 bases). With 5 bases removed from V and 0 bases from J, the gap between germline ends came to 7 bases. The V gene's germline CDR1 is SQVTM and CDR2 ANQGSEA. This CDR3 contains 13 residues.

This clonotype was picked up a small number of times. The rearrangement joins TRBV20-1 to TRBJ2-1; either TRBD1 or TRBD2 may fit D (5 bases each). V was trimmed by 1 base and J by 4 bases, leaving 14 bases between them. The CDR3 contains 15 residues. Germline values: CDR1 DFQATT, CDR2 SNEGSKA (reference sequence). Here the CDR3 reads CSARVMGVRYNEQFF. The CDR3 coding sequence is TGCAGTGCTAGAGTAATGGGGGTAAGGTACAATGAGCAGTTCTTC.

The chain is built from TRBV4-2 and TRBJ2-7; 9 positions agree with TRBD1. The end of the DNA aligns better with TRBJ2-4, so the J call may be wrong. Germline CDR1 is LGHNA and CDR2 is YNFKEQ. This CDR3 spans 14 amino acids. CDR3 in amino acids: CASSTRTGENIQYF. The CDR3 DNA is TGTGCCAGCAGCACCCGGACAGGGGAAAACATTCAGTACTTC.

This clonotype was found once. The genes are TRBV28 and TRBJ2-3, with D hard to call. V gave up 5 bases and J gave up 3 bases, with 12 bases separating them. Germline V gives CDR1 MDHEN, CDR2 SYDVKM. The CDR3 has 14 amino acids. The CDR3, as DNA: TGTGCCAGCAGTCCCATAACCCCTACAGATACGCAGTATTTT. Protein product: CASSPITPTDTQYF.

The J gene is TRBJ2-7, the V gene TRBV10-2; D is possibly TRBD1 or TRBD2 (6 bases each). Germline loops: CDR1 WSHSY, CDR2 SAAADI. This CDR3 region has 16 residues. Trimming left V 5 bases short and J 1 base short, with 18 bases between. CDR3 in amino acids: CASSPHGGTVSYEQYF. In DNA form, the CDR3 reads TGCGCCAGCAGTCCACACGGGGGCACCGTTTCCTACGAGCAGTACTTC.

The chain recombines TRBV28 with TRBJ2-1; TRBD2 aligns across 12 bases. This CDR3 is 14 amino acids long. CDR1 is MDHEN and CDR2 is SYDVKM in the germline V gene. V lost 11 bases and J lost 3; bases outside the gene matches: 5. The CDR3 DNA follows: TGTGCCTGCGGACTAGCGGGACTCTACAATGAGCAGTTCTTC. It codes for CACGLAGLYNEQFF.

The chain joins TRBV28 to TRBJ2-3; TRBD1 might be the D (5 bases). The CDR3 totals 14 residues. Germline CDR1 and CDR2: MDHEN and SYDVKM. V was clipped by 3 bases and J by 4 bases, with 11 bases between them. CDR3 loop: CASSLGRVADTQYF. The CDR3 nucleotides read TGTGCCAGCAGTTTGGGCAGGGTGGCAGATACGCAGTATTTT. The variable domain in full, completed from reference TRBV28 and TRBJ2-3, reads DVKVTQSSRYLVKRTGEKVFLECVQDMDHENMFWYRQDPGLGLRLIYFSYDVKMKEKGDIPEGYSVSREKKERFSLILESASTNQTSMYLCASSLGRVADTQYFGPGTRLTVL.

The chain has TRBV28 and TRBJ2-3; 11 bases align to TRBD1. Germline V gene sequence: CDR1 MDHEN, CDR2 SYDVKM. Losses at the gene ends were 2 bases for V and 2 bases for J; bases not matched to a gene: 12. The CDR3 consists of 19 residues. The CDR3 protein is CASSLIPWDRGVLTDTQYF. The CDR3 nucleotides read TGTGCCAGCAGTTTAATCCCCTGGGACAGGGGGGTACTCACAGATACGCAGTATTTT.

Only a few counts were recorded for this clonotype. The chain links TRBV27 to TRBJ2-4; 10 nucleotides match TRBD1. Judging by the DNA end, TRBJ2-7 fits better; the J call may be wrong. In germline, CDR1 is MNHEY, CDR2 SMNVEV (reference sequence). The CDR3 is 14 amino acids. CDR3 sequence: CASSAGTGAGEQYF. CDR3 sequence (DNA): TGTGCCAGCAGTGCTGGGACAGGGGCCGGCGAGCAGTACTTC.

This clonotype has only a few counts. The V call is TRBV6-2 or TRBV6-3, the J call TRBJ1-2, with D unclear. V lost 4 bases to trimming and J lost 6 bases, with 21 bases between them. The CDR3 is 16 amino acids. Germline V lookup: CDR1 MNHEY, CDR2 SVGEGT. The chain's CDR3 is CASSSAPQREGNGYTF. DNA for the CDR3: TGTGCCAGCAGTTCGGCCCCCCAAAGAGAGGGAAATGGCTACACCTTC.

The CDR3 sequence is CASSQEEAGGRNEQFF. The CDR3 DNA is TGCGCCAGCAGCCAAGAAGAGGCGGGAGGGCGGAATGAGCAGTTCTTC. The chain recombines TRBV4-1 with TRBJ2-1; 9 bases agree with TRBD2. The CDR3 has 16 residues. CDR1 MGHRA and CDR2 YSYEKL come from the germline V gene. Trimming at V came to 0 bases and at J to 7 bases, leaving 7 bases not matched to a gene.

The CDR3, as DNA: TGTGCCAGCAGCTTAGACCCAGGGACCCAGTACTTC. Its translation: CASSLDPGTQYF. The chain carries TRBV7-2 and TRBJ2-5; the D is unclear. This CDR3 has 12 amino acids. Germline lookup yields CDR1 SGHTA and CDR2 FQGNSA. Trimming took 1 base from V and 7 from J, leaving 7 bases between them.